One sample yielded the 20 T cell receptor beta chains listed below, sequenced in a study of blood T cells in healthy people across ages. Combining a sample-barcoded 5' primer with a J-beta primer mix, a second PCR ran for about 7 to 11 cycles. TCRdb passed the 5' RACE reads through MiXCR, listing each CDR3 protein once. Of about 1 million distinct CDR3 sequences listed, around 45% are singletons. Source material: blood. The receptors derive from a woman aged 60-70 years in good health.

This rearrangement joins TRBV15 to TRBJ2-7; 14 positions match TRBD2. The ends lost 0 bases at V and 7 bases at J; junction bases unmatched: 14. Germline CDR1 and CDR2: LNHNV and YYDKDF (reference sequence). CDR3 size: 19 residues. The CDR3 DNA reads TGTGCCACCAGCAGAGAGGGACTAGCGGGAGCTGTGGTTAACAATGAGCAGTACTTC. Translating it yields CATSREGLAGAVVNNEQYF.

Concerning this clonotype itself: This sequence may be a read error, since a much larger clone differs from it by one base. The V call is TRBV2, the J call TRBJ2-7; TRBD2 matches 8 bases. The CDR3 has 14 residues. The J segment lost 5 bases and the V segment lost 0 bases, leaving 3 bases of the junction unmatched. Looked up from germline, CDR1 is SNHLY and CDR2 is FYNNEI. The CDR3 nucleotides are TGTGCCAGCAGTGAAGCGGGTAGCGGGAACGAGCAGTACTTC. This sequence encodes CASSEAGSGNEQYF.

This clonotype was picked up one time. The CDR3 DNA is TGTGCCAGCAGCGTATATCAGGGATACGAGCAGTACTTC. Its protein product is CASSVYQGYEQYF. The chain is built from TRBV7-3 and TRBJ2-7; D is perhaps TRBD1 (5 bases). Germline lookup yields CDR1 SGHTA and CDR2 FQGTGA. CDR3 size: 13 residues. V was cut by 5 bases and J by 4 bases, with 12 bases left in between.

The V and J genes are TRBV27 and TRBJ2-4; possible D gene TRBD2, 6 bases. The J call may be wrong; the DNA end is better matched by TRBJ2-7. The CDR3 runs to 14 residues. In germline, CDR1 is MNHEY, CDR2 SMNVEV (reference sequence). CDR3 loop: CASSLYGRVIEQYF. Here the CDR3 DNA reads TGTGCCAGCAGTTTATACGGGAGAGTAATCGAGCAGTACTTC.

To note about this clonotype: A clone one base away is much larger, so this may be a read error. The rearrangement joins TRBV7-7 to TRBJ2-7; D uncertain. The V and J ends lost 1 base and 5 bases respectively, with 12 bases between them. Germline values: CDR1 SSHAT, CDR2 FNYEAQ (reference sequence). The CDR3 is made up of 14 amino acids. The CDR3 sequence: CASSLGPSRHEQYF. The CDR3 DNA is TGTGCCAGCAGCTTAGGGCCGTCCAGGCACGAGCAGTACTTC.

The chain combines TRBV5-1 with TRBJ2-5; no clear D. The length of the CDR3 is 14 residues. Germline V gives CDR1 SGHRS, CDR2 YFSETQ. Trimming stripped 2 bases from V and 5 bases from J, with 13 bases between. The DNA for the CDR3 is TGCGCCAGCAGCTTCGCCAGTAGGGCCGAGACCCAGTACTTC. Its protein product is CASSFASRAETQYF.

The V call is TRBV28, the J call TRBJ2-3; D uncertain. The CDR3 has 11 residues. V lost 10 bases and J lost 4, with 9 bases in between. Per the germline V gene, CDR1 is MDHEN and CDR2 is SYDVKM. Here the CDR3 reads CATARSDTQYF. CDR3 DNA: TGTGCCACCGCCCGGTCAGATACGCAGTATTTT.

V and J are TRBV20-1 and TRBJ2-7; 9 bases line up with TRBD1. Unmatched junction bases numbered 4, after V lost 3 bases and J lost 4 bases. The CDR3 sequence is 13 residues long. Germline CDR1 DFQATT, CDR2 SNEGSKA (reference sequence). The CDR3 nucleotides read TGCAGTGCTAGGAGGGACAGGGCATACGAGCAGTACTTC. It specifies CSARRDRAYEQYF.

The V call is TRBV29-1, the J call TRBJ2-1, with 14 bases that match TRBD2. The V gene's germline CDR1 is SQVTM and CDR2 ANQGSEA. V lost 6 bases to trimming and J lost 7 bases; unmatched junction nucleotides: 26. This CDR3 region has 21 residues. The CDR3, as DNA: TGCAGCGTCGGGACTAGCGGGAGTCGGGTACAAGCGGGGGGGGGAACAAATGAGCAGTTCTTC. Translation: CSVGTSGSRVQAGGGTNEQFF.

Many counts were recorded for this clonotype. This chain links TRBV11-2 with TRBJ2-5, with 7 positions matching TRBD1. The V gene's germline CDR1 is SGHAT and CDR2 FQNNGV. This CDR3 is 16 amino acids long. Trimming took 3 bases from V and 5 from J; bases not matched to a gene: 12. DNA of the CDR3: TGTGCCAGCAGCTTCATTGAAAGGGGGCTTAAGGAGACCCAGTACTTC. Its protein product is CASSFIERGLKETQYF. Drawing the rest from reference TRBV11-2 and TRBJ2-5, the complete variable domain is EAGVAQSPRYKIIEKRQSVAFWCNPISGHATLYWYQQILGQGPKLLIQFQNNGVVDDSQLPKDRFSAERLKGVDSTLKIQPAKLEDSAVYLCASSFIERGLKETQYFGPGTRLLVL.

This chain uses TRBV27 with TRBJ2-3; weak D call: TRBD2 (6 bases). This CDR3 has 15 amino acids. Trimming took off 7 bases at V and 0 bases at J, with 14 bases between the two ends. Germline CDR1 reads MNHEY; CDR2 reads SMNVEV (reference sequence). The chain's CDR3 is CASTTGLPSTDTQYF. Written as DNA, the CDR3 is TGTGCCAGCACAACGGGACTCCCCAGCACAGATACGCAGTATTTT.

This clonotype was seen a few times. V usage is TRBV20-1 and J usage is TRBJ1-2, with D perhaps matching TRBD1 (6 bases). The germline gives CDR1 DFQATT, CDR2 SNEGSKA (reference sequence). The CDR3 has 12 residues. V was cut by 3 bases and J by 4 bases, with 9 bases left in between. CDR3 in amino acids: CSARGAGYGYTF. In DNA form, the CDR3 reads TGCAGTGCTAGGGGGGCCGGCTATGGCTACACCTTC.

This clonotype was seen more than once but under ten times. This chain connects TRBV27 to TRBJ2-1; D gene uncertain. This CDR3 has 12 amino acids. Per the germline V gene, CDR1 is MNHEY and CDR2 is SMNVEV (reference sequence). V was pared by 0 bases and J by 13 bases, with 10 bases between. In DNA, the CDR3 is TGTGCCAGCAGTTTATCGAGGTCCGCTCAGTTCTTC. It encodes CASSLSRSAQFF.

This sequence joins TRBV20-1 and TRBJ2-3; 8 bases match TRBD2. The V gene end was trimmed by 3 bases and the J gene end by 4 bases; junction bases not matched to a gene: 9. The CDR3 sequence is 15 residues long. The germline V gene encodes CDR1 DFQATT and CDR2 SNEGSKA (reference sequence). The CDR3 DNA follows: TGCAGTGCTAGGTCGCAGCGGGAGATTCCAGATACGCAGTATTTT. Its translation is CSARSQREIPDTQYF.

The V call is TRBV9, the J call TRBJ2-1; possibly TRBD2 for D (6 bases). The CDR3 spans 17 residues. Per the germline V gene, CDR1 is SGDLS and CDR2 is YYNGEE. V lost 0 bases to trimming and J lost 0 bases, with 13 bases between them. The CDR3 DNA is TGTGCCAGCAGCGTAGGCGGGACGATGAGCTCCTACAATGAGCAGTTCTTC. The encoded protein is CASSVGGTMSSYNEQFF.

The chain recombines TRBV19 with TRBJ2-7; D not resolved. Trimming took off 3 bases at V and 2 bases at J, with 8 bases between the two ends. CDR1 is LNHDA and CDR2 is SQIVND in the germline V gene (reference sequence). The CDR3 has 13 amino acids. CDR3 residues: CASSIERAYEQYF. The CDR3 bases are TGTGCCAGTAGTATTGAAAGAGCCTACGAGCAGTACTTC.

The gene calls are TRBV27 and TRBJ2-1; 8 nucleotides agree with TRBD1. CDR1 and CDR2 (germline): MNHEY, SMNVEV (reference sequence). The CDR3 length is 15 residues. V gave up 3 bases and J gave up 5 bases; unmatched junction bases: 6. CDR3 in amino acids: CASSFGQGQHNEQFF. DNA for the CDR3: TGTGCCAGCAGTTTCGGACAGGGCCAACACAATGAGCAGTTCTTC.

In nucleotides, the CDR3 is TGTGCCAGCAGTGAAGCGCTTCTGGGCAGGGAAGGCTACACCTTC. It encodes CASSEALLGREGYTF. V gene TRBV2 combines with J gene TRBJ1-2, with a weak D call TRBD1 (5 bases). This CDR3 comprises 15 residues. Germline CDR1 SNHLY, CDR2 FYNNEI. Trimming removed 0 bases at V and 8 bases at J, with 16 bases between.

The chain employs TRBV29-1 and TRBJ2-2; D is perhaps TRBD2 (6 bases). The CDR3 covers 13 residues. Trimming pared 7 bases from V and 2 bases from J, leaving 11 bases between. Germline-derived CDR1 and CDR2 are SQVTM and ANQGSEA. The CDR3 is CSAVSGNTGELFF. DNA of the CDR3: TGCAGCGCCGTTAGCGGAAACACCGGGGAGCTGTTTTTT.

This clonotype was detected a few times. The rearrangement uses TRBV29-1 and TRBJ1-6, with a possible D match to TRBD1 (5 bases). CDR3 length: 13 residues. The germline gives CDR1 SQVTM, CDR2 ANQGSEA. Trimming removed 7 bases from V and 5 bases from J, with 12 bases in between. CDR3 residues: CSARDGHNSPLHF. CDR3 nucleotides: TGCAGCGCCCGGGACGGACATAATTCACCCCTCCACTTT.